One and the same sample provided the 19 T cell receptor beta chains below, sequenced in a study of cytomegalovirus exposure and HLA in healthy donors (dated by TCRdb to the late 2010s). Receptor amplification or capture employed the immunoSEQ multiplex PCR assay. For the multiplex PCR, a mixture combining 60 forward primers for TCR Vbeta segments and 13 reverse primers for TCR Jbeta segments was used. TCRdb took this table from immuneACCESS and kept in-frame rearrangements with V and J called. Such tables lack part of the clones; where checked against another copy, unresolved V genes explain under half of the gap, and the rest is unexplained. This sample gives roughly 160,000 clones in total; 80% to 85% of them show up just once. Approximately 1.2% of the sample is taken by the ten largest. The specimen was PBMCs. These TCRs come from a boy between 2 and 15 years old in good health and CMV-seronegative.

This clone was observed a single time. In DNA, the CDR3 is TGTGCCAGCAGCCGCTCGGGACTTACCTACGAGCAGTACTTC. Its protein is CASSRSGLTYEQYF. This chain uses TRBV5-6 with TRBJ2-7; TRBD2 is a possible D gene (6 bases). Trimming took 4 bases from V and 2 from J, leaving 13 bases between them. Per germline, CDR1 SGHDT and CDR2 YYEEEE. The CDR3 is 14 residues long.

The chain links TRBV5-5 to TRBJ1-1; 7 bases are shared with TRBD1. The CDR3 is 15 residues long. With V trimmed by 1 base and J by 0 bases, 3 bases remained unmatched. The germline gives CDR1 SGHKS, CDR2 YYEKEE (reference sequence). CDR3 amino acids: CASSLWDSMNTEAFF. The DNA of the CDR3 is TGTGCCAGCAGCTTGTGGGACAGCATGAACACTGAAGCTTTCTTT.

The rearrangement joins TRBV6-6 to TRBJ2-1; 10 bases are shared with TRBD2. V trimming: 4 bases; J trimming: 8 bases; junction bases outside the gene matches: 5. Looked up from germline, CDR1 is MNHNY and CDR2 is SVGAGI (reference sequence). This CDR3 region has 14 residues. In DNA form, the CDR3 reads TGTGCCAGCAGTTGGGCTAGCGGGAGCGATGAGCAGTTCTTC. It specifies CASSWASGSDEQFF.

The chain carries TRBV6-1 and TRBJ2-3; TRBD2 matches at 9 bases. The V segment lost 4 bases and the J segment 4 bases; nucleotides outside the gene matches: 15. Germline V gives CDR1 MNHNS, CDR2 SASEGT. This CDR3 comprises 18 residues. The CDR3 nucleotides read TGTGCCAGCAGTGCCCCTGCGGGAGGGGGCCTTTGGGCAGATACGCAGTATTTT. Its translation: CASSAPAGGGLWADTQYF.

The chain uses TRBV19 and TRBJ2-1, with D hard to call. The CDR3 is 15 residues long. Per the germline V gene, CDR1 is LNHDA and CDR2 is SQIVND (reference sequence). V gave up 3 bases and J gave up 5 bases, with 14 bases separating them. CDR3 residues: CASSITHSSHNEQFF. The CDR3 region has the DNA TGTGCCAGTAGTATTACTCACAGTAGTCACAATGAGCAGTTCTTC.

V and J are TRBV7-2 and TRBJ1-1; D gene uncertain. The length of the CDR3 is 14 residues. CDR1 is SGHTA and CDR2 is FQGNSA in the germline V gene. V gave up 9 bases and J gave up 4 bases, with 18 bases separating them. CDR3 sequence: CASKPGAGGTEAFF. The DNA of the CDR3 is TGTGCCAGTAAGCCGGGAGCCGGCGGCACTGAAGCTTTCTTT.

The chain employs TRBV9 and TRBJ1-1, with 8 bases lining up with TRBD1. Trimming took 0 bases from V and 0 from J; bases not matched to a gene: 4. Germline lookup yields CDR1 SGDLS and CDR2 YYNGEE. There are 16 residues in the CDR3. For the CDR3, the DNA is TGTGCCAGCAGCGTAGCAGGGGGCCGGCTGAACACTGAAGCTTTCTTT. Its translation: CASSVAGGRLNTEAFF.

The chain uses TRBV2 and TRBJ2-7; D gene unclear. V dropped 7 bases and J dropped 6 bases, with 10 bases sitting between them. Germline CDR1 is SNHLY and CDR2 is FYNNEI. The CDR3 length is 11 residues. CDR3 in amino acids: CASILLSEQYV. In nucleotides, the CDR3 is TGTGCCAGCATCCTTTTGAGCGAGCAGTACGTC.

The gene calls are TRBV9 and TRBJ2-1; the match to TRBD2 covers 11 bases. This CDR3 spans 16 amino acids. Trimming took 0 bases from V and 8 from J; bases not matched to a gene: 7. Germline values: CDR1 SGDLS, CDR2 YYNGEE. The CDR3 loop is CASSVAGLAGGDEQFF. CDR3 sequence (DNA): TGTGCCAGCAGCGTAGCTGGGCTAGCGGGGGGTGATGAGCAGTTCTTC.

CDR3 sequence (DNA): TGTGCCAGCAGTTATAGGCTAGCGGGAGCGTCCAATGAGCAGTTCTTC. Translated, it gives CASSYRLAGASNEQFF. The V gene is TRBV27, the J gene TRBJ2-1, with 10 bases fitting TRBD2. CDR3 length: 16 residues. CDR1 and CDR2 (germline): MNHEY, SMNVEV (reference sequence). With V trimmed by 4 bases and J by 6 bases, 9 bases remained unmatched.

This clone occurred once. The chain carries TRBV11-3 and TRBJ2-7; 7 nucleotides line up with TRBD1. Looked up from germline, CDR1 is SGHNT and CDR2 is YENEEA. Trimming removed 2 bases from V and 0 bases from J; junction bases left unmatched: 7. The CDR3 contains 16 residues. CDR3 DNA: TGTGCCAGCAGCTTAATCGGGACAGCCTTCTCCTACGAGCAGTACTTC. It translates to CASSLIGTAFSYEQYF. The entire variable domain, with the rest obtained from reference TRBV11-3 and TRBJ2-7, is as follows: EAGVVQSPRYKIIEKKQPVAFWCNPISGHNTLYWYLQNLGQGPELLIRYENEEAVDDSQLPKDRFSAERLKGVDSTLKIQPAELGDSAVYLCASSLIGTAFSYEQYFGPGTRLTVT.

The genes are TRBV2 and TRBJ1-5; TRBD1 aligns across 9 bases. J lost 3 bases, V lost 6 bases, and 3 bases had no gene match. Germline assignment: CDR1 SNHLY and CDR2 FYNNEI. This CDR3 contains 14 residues. CDR3 sequence reads: CASSGDRVNQPQHF. CDR3 nucleotides: TGTGCCAGCAGCGGGGACAGGGTCAATCAGCCCCAGCATTTT.

The chain carries TRBV10-3 and TRBJ2-3; D gene uncertain. Per germline, CDR1 ENHRY and CDR2 SYGVKD. V lost 0 bases and J 2 bases, leaving 6 bases between the germline ends. CDR3 length: 14 residues. CDR3 region: CAISESTYTDTQYF. CDR3 nucleotide sequence: TGTGCCATCAGTGAGTCGACTTACACAGATACGCAGTATTTT.

This clone was recorded only once. The chain is built from TRBV19 and TRBJ1-6; 7 nucleotides match TRBD1. The CDR3 covers 13 residues. In germline, CDR1 is LNHDA, CDR2 SQIVND (reference sequence). Losses at the gene ends were 3 bases for V and 14 bases for J; bases not matched to a gene: 7. The CDR3 nucleotides are TGTGCCAGTAGTATTGACGACAGGGTCACCCTCCACTTT. It specifies CASSIDDRVTLHF. Full variable domain (rest looked up from reference TRBV19 and TRBJ1-6): DGGITQSPKYLFRKEGQNVTLSCEQNLNHDAMYWYRQDPGQGLRLIYYSQIVNDFQKGDIAEGYSVSREKKESFPLTVTSAQKNPTAFYLCASSIDDRVTLHFGNGTRLTVT.

The chain combines TRBV28 with TRBJ1-5; the D is unclear. CDR3 length equals 17 residues. V was shortened by 1 base and J by 0 bases, with 13 bases between the two germline ends. The germline CDR1 and CDR2 sequences are MDHEN and SYDVKM. The CDR3 is CASSLFAGGSSNQPQHF. The CDR3 nucleotides read TGTGCCAGCAGTTTATTTGCAGGCGGGAGTAGCAATCAGCCCCAGCATTTT.

The chain carries TRBV10-3 and TRBJ2-1, with a possible D match to TRBD2 (5 bases). V was clipped by 5 bases and J by 3 bases, with 17 bases between them. Germline CDR1 and CDR2: ENHRY and SYGVKD. The CDR3 sequence is 16 residues long. The CDR3 nucleotides are TGTGCCATCAGTCATAGCCGGGGTCCTTTCTACAATGAGCAGTTCTTC. This codes for CAISHSRGPFYNEQFF.

This clone was counted a single time. The chain joins TRBV5-6 to TRBJ2-1, with 7 bases aligning to TRBD1. CDR1 is SGHDT and CDR2 is YYEEEE in the germline V gene. J gave up 9 bases and V 0 bases, and 3 bases lay outside the gene matches. This CDR3 is 13 amino acids long. The chain's CDR3 is CASSLARGIEQFF. The CDR3 DNA reads TGTGCCAGCAGCTTGGCCAGGGGGATTGAGCAGTTCTTC.

A word on this clone: In the same sample, other DNA sequences code for this CDR3. The chain links TRBV19 to TRBJ2-7; D is unclear. With 0 bases removed from V and 1 base from J, the gap between germline ends came to 4 bases. In germline, CDR1 is LNHDA, CDR2 SQIVND (reference sequence). The CDR3 has 13 amino acids. The CDR3 here is CASSIDLSYEQYF. DNA for the CDR3: TGTGCCAGTAGTATAGATCTGTCCTACGAGCAGTACTTC.

The V call is TRBV5-6, the J call TRBJ1-1, with a tentative D call TRBD1 (6 bases). The CDR3 loop spans 12 amino acids. V was pared by 4 bases and J by 5 bases, with 9 bases between. Germline-derived CDR1 and CDR2 are SGHDT and YYEEEE. The CDR3 reads CASSPDRTEAFF. The DNA for the CDR3 is TGTGCCAGCAGCCCAGACAGGACTGAAGCTTTCTTT.